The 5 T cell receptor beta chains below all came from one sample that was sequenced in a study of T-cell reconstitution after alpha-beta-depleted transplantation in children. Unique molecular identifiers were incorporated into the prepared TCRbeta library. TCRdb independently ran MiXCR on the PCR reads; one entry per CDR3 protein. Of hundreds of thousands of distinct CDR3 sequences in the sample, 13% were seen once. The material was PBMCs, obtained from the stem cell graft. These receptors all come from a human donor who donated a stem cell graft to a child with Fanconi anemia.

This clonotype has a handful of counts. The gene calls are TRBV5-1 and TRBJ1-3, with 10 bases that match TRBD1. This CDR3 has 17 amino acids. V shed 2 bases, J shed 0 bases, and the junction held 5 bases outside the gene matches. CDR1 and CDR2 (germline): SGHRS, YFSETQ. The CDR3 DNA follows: TGCGCCAGCAGCTTACTGACAGGGGGCAGCTCTGGAAACACCATATATTTT. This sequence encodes CASSLLTGGSSGNTIYF.

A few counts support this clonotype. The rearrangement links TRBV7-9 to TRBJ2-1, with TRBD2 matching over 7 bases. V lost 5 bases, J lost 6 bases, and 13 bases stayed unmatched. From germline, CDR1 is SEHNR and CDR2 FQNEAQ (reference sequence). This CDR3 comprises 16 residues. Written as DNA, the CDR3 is TGTGCCAGCAGCCCTAAGAGCGGGGCCCCTTTCAATGAGCAGTTCTTC. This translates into CASSPKSGAPFNEQFF.

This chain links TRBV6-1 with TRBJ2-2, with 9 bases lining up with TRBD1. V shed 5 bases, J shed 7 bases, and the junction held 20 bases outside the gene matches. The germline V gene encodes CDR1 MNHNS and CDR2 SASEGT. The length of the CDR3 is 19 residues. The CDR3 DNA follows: TGTGCCAGCAGTCCCTACCTTTTTGGACAGGGGCACCTCCTCGGGGAGCTGTTTTTT. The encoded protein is CASSPYLFGQGHLLGELFF.

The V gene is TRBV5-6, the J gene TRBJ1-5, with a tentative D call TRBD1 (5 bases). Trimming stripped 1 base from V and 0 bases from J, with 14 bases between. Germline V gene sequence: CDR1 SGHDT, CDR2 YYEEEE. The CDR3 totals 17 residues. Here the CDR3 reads CASSLRGSDYSNQPQHF. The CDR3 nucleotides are TGTGCCAGCAGCTTGCGGGGCTCCGATTATAGCAATCAGCCCCAGCATTTT.

CDR3 region: CASSGRLENTGELFF. Written as DNA, the CDR3 is TGTGCCAGCAGCGGGAGACTCGAGAACACCGGGGAGCTGTTTTTT. This chain connects TRBV4-2 to TRBJ2-2; D possibly corresponds to TRBD2 (5 bases). CDR1 and CDR2 from the germline V gene are LGHNA and YNFKEQ. The V gene lost 5 bases and the J gene lost 1 base, with 11 bases spanning the gap. CDR3 length: 15 residues.